This paragraph covers one T cell receptor beta chain sequence. Its antigen is as yet unknown. Assay: immunoSEQ multiplex PCR; the TCRdb copy retains only in-frame clones and omits some. This table has approximately 94,000 clones, about 90% appearing once. Germline-derived CDR1 and CDR2 are MDHEN and SYDVKM. This CDR3 contains 15 residues. V lost 4 bases to trimming and J lost 4 bases; unmatched junction nucleotides: 9. This record belongs to a study of T cell responses to AZD1222 COVID-19 vaccine. Study summary: The study pooled second doses at about 4 or about 12 weeks.

Study-level results: With dominance at 160-218 and 743-854, vaccine-associated CD4 TCRs spanned spike. Most donors were white British and more were female, and clonal diversity was possibly underestimated. Reports say nearly half of spike-specific TCRs go after unmutated variant regions.

This TCR came from an adult in good health. This specimen consisted of peripheral blood, obtained on day 0 of AZD1222 vaccination. This chain links TRBV28 with TRBJ1-2, with 7 bases identical to TRBD1. The CDR3 reads CASSSAAAGGYGYTF. In DNA form, the CDR3 reads TGTGCCAGCAGTTCAGCGGCTGCAGGGGGCTATGGCTACACCTTC.